This T cell receptor delta chain is drawn from a study of γδ T cells in repeated Plasmodium falciparum infection. On the study more broadly: The natural-infection arm compared Malian children under seasonal malaria with matched Australian children.

Flow sorting of PBMC yielded separate Vgamma9/Vdelta2+ and Vdelta2-negative gammadelta T cell populations for bulk repertoire analysis. The study, taken as a whole, reports: Many TCRgamma sequences overlapped between individuals in stable Vgamma9/Vdelta2+ repertoires.

The CDR3 covers 18 residues. Germline V CDR1 and CDR2: GEAIGNYY, EKD. V dropped 0 bases and J dropped 0; count of bases not matched to a gene: 11. This clone has a handful of counts. Its antigen remains unknown. TCRdb reapplied CATT to the multiplex PCR reads. The sample contains over 45,000 delta-chain clones, less than 2% of which appear only once. This chain joins TRDV2 and TRDJ1; TRDD3 agrees at 8 bases. The specimen sequenced was gamma-delta T cells from blood. The receptor comes from a pool of human donors (malaria-infected and uninfected, not separated). CDR3 protein: CACDTVSLGETYTDKLIF. Written as DNA, the CDR3 is TGTGCCTGTGACACCGTTTCGCTGGGGGAGACGTACACCGATAAACTCATCTTT.